This TCR beta chain was observed in a study of cytomegalovirus exposure and HLA in healthy donors. This CDR3 is 15 amino acids long. Germline assignment: CDR1 SGHTA and CDR2 FQGNSA. The V gene lost 1 base and the J gene lost 9 bases, with 16 bases spanning the gap. Researchers ran the PCR with 60 Vbeta and 13 Jbeta primers. The assay was immunoSEQ multiplex PCR, and TCRdb's table has in-frame clones only and misses some. The sample has about 130,000 clones; about 71% are singletons. This sequence originates from a woman aged 60-75 years in good health and CMV-seropositive. The chain carries TRBV7-2 and TRBJ2-1, with D possibly TRBD1 on 5 matching bases. Sequencing used PBMCs. CDR3 in DNA: TGTGCCAGCAGCTTAGAGGCGTCCACAGGCCGTGAGCAGTTCTTC. Encoded protein: CASSLEASTGREQFF. The full variable domain, in which reference TRBV7-2 and TRBJ2-1 provide the parts outside the CDR3, is GAGVSQSPSNKVTEKGKDVELRCDPISGHTALYWYRQSLGQGLEFLIYFQGNSAPDKSGLPSDRFSAERTGGSVSTLTIQRTQQEDSAVYLCASSLEASTGREQFFGPGTRLTVL.